Presented here are 32 T cell receptor beta chains from one specimen sequenced in a study of blood T cell repertoires in COVID-19. Sequencing used immunoSEQ multiplex PCR; TCRdb keeps in-frame clones, though not all of them. The profile shows around 300,000 clones, more than 70% of them singletons. The sequenced sample consisted of peripheral blood. These receptors all come from a young man with active or convalescent COVID-19.

The chain links TRBV19 to TRBJ1-1, with 9 bases that match TRBD1. CDR3 size: 17 residues. Germline V lookup: CDR1 LNHDA, CDR2 SQIVND (reference sequence). J lost 2 bases, V lost 7 bases, and 14 bases had no gene match. The CDR3 is CASTPSSAGQGNTEAFF. The CDR3 coding sequence is TGTGCCAGTACCCCCTCTTCAGCGGGACAGGGAAACACTGAAGCTTTCTTT.

The chain couples TRBV28 to TRBJ1-3; a possible D gene is TRBD1 (5 bases). Germline-derived CDR1 and CDR2 are MDHEN and SYDVKM. Trimming removed 7 bases from V and 0 bases from J, with 16 bases in between. CDR3 length equals 16 residues. The CDR3 region is CASTGGERLSGNTIYF. CDR3 coding DNA: TGTGCCAGCACGGGGGGGGAGAGACTCTCTGGAAACACCATATATTTT.

This chain joins TRBV30 and TRBJ1-2, with 7 bases aligning to TRBD1. The J segment lost 6 bases and the V segment lost 6 bases, leaving 7 bases of the junction unmatched. From germline, CDR1 is GTSNPN and CDR2 SVGIG (reference sequence). This CDR3 contains 12 residues. The CDR3 sequence: CACDRDVDGYTF. As DNA, the CDR3 is TGTGCCTGTGACAGGGACGTGGATGGCTACACCTTC.

This sequence joins TRBV19 and TRBJ1-6; 7 nucleotides align to TRBD1. The CDR3 sequence is 17 residues long. Germline V gene data show CDR1 as LNHDA and CDR2 as SQIVND (reference sequence). With V trimmed by 5 bases and J by 2 bases, 9 bases remained unmatched. The CDR3 protein is CASSATGEGAYNSPLHF. Written as DNA, the CDR3 is TGTGCCAGTAGTGCAACAGGGGAAGGGGCCTATAATTCACCCCTCCACTTT.

The count of this clone is one. The genes are TRBV9 and TRBJ2-3, with D tentatively TRBD2 (6 bases). This CDR3 is 17 amino acids long. The ends were cut back, 0 bases at V and 1 base at J, with 15 bases in the middle. Germline assignment: CDR1 SGDLS and CDR2 YYNGEE. CDR3 sequence: CASSVEGWASGTDTQYF. Here the CDR3 DNA reads TGTGCCAGCAGCGTAGAAGGGTGGGCTAGCGGCACAGATACGCAGTATTTT.

In this sample, this clone turned up once. The chain has TRBV5-1 and TRBJ2-4; the match to TRBD2 covers 7 bases. From germline, CDR1 is SGHRS and CDR2 YFSETQ. The CDR3 has 15 residues. The J segment lost 3 bases and the V segment lost 1 base, leaving 4 bases of the junction unmatched. The CDR3 here is CASSLPGTNKNIQYF. The CDR3 bases are TGCGCCAGCAGCTTGCCTGGGACTAACAAAAACATTCAGTACTTC.

V usage is TRBV5-1 and J usage is TRBJ1-3; possible D gene TRBD1, 5 bases. The CDR3 loop spans 14 amino acids. The germline gives CDR1 SGHRS, CDR2 YFSETQ. V lost 4 bases to trimming and J lost 4 bases, with 12 bases between them. The CDR3 here is CASSPRGGGNTIYF. The DNA of the CDR3 is TGCGCCAGCAGCCCCCGGGGGGGAGGAAACACCATATATTTT.

The chain carries TRBV29-1 and TRBJ2-1, with 7 bases matching TRBD2. Trimming removed 6 bases from V and 2 bases from J; junction bases left unmatched: 4. This CDR3 is 13 amino acids long. Germline values: CDR1 SQVTM, CDR2 ANQGSEA. The CDR3 reads CSVDGGAYNEQFF. In DNA form, the CDR3 reads TGCAGCGTGGATGGGGGGGCCTACAATGAGCAGTTCTTC.

The chain has TRBV6-5 and TRBJ1-2, with D maybe TRBD1 (5 bases). V was clipped by 0 bases and J by 4 bases, with 9 bases between them. The germline V gene encodes CDR1 MNHEY and CDR2 SVGAGI. There are 14 residues in the CDR3. Written as DNA, the CDR3 is TGTGCCAGCAGTTACTCCGGGGGGGTCTATGGCTACACCTTC. Protein sequence: CASSYSGGVYGYTF.

The chain links TRBV19 to TRBJ2-1, with no clear D. V was shortened by 0 bases and J by 2 bases, with 8 bases between the two germline ends. CDR3 size: 15 residues. Germline CDR1 is LNHDA and CDR2 is SQIVND (reference sequence). The CDR3 spells CASSIDGHPYNEQFF. The CDR3 DNA reads TGTGCCAGTAGTATAGATGGCCACCCCTACAATGAGCAGTTCTTC. The complete variable domain, with remaining parts taken from reference TRBV19 and TRBJ2-1, reads DGGITQSPKYLFRKEGQNVTLSCEQNLNHDAMYWYRQDPGQGLRLIYYSQIVNDFQKGDIAEGYSVSREKKESFPLTVTSAQKNPTAFYLCASSIDGHPYNEQFFGPGTRLTVL.

The chain is built from TRBV6-5 and TRBJ1-1; D may be TRBD1 (5 bases). The germline CDR1 and CDR2 sequences are MNHEY and SVGAGI. The V gene lost 6 bases and the J gene lost 1 base, with 12 bases spanning the gap. CDR3 length equals 14 residues. The CDR3 DNA is TGTGCCAGCAGGCGTCAGGGTCGGAACACTGAAGCTTTCTTT. The encoded protein is CASRRQGRNTEAFF.

CDR3 nucleotide sequence: TGTGCCAGCAGTCCCTGGGACAGGGCAACCGGGGAGCTGTTTTTT. This gives the protein CASSPWDRATGELFF. The rearrangement links TRBV27 to TRBJ2-2; 9 bases align to TRBD1. This CDR3 has 15 residues. In germline, CDR1 is MNHEY, CDR2 SMNVEV (reference sequence). After removal of 5 bases from V and 5 bases from J, the junction contained 6 bases not matched to a gene.

V gene TRBV7-8 combines with J gene TRBJ2-4; tentatively, D is TRBD1 (6 bases). Per the germline V gene, CDR1 is SGHVS and CDR2 is FQNEAQ. Trimming took off 4 bases at V and 11 bases at J, with 12 bases between the two ends. This CDR3 contains 12 residues. The CDR3 region has the DNA TGTGCCAGCAGCTCCGGGACAACCGTTCAGTACTTC. This translates into CASSSGTTVQYF.

This clone has only one observation. This sample includes further DNA sequences coding for the same CDR3. The chain links TRBV6-5 to TRBJ1-1; no reliable D call. Germline V lookup: CDR1 MNHEY, CDR2 SVGAGI. V lost 0 bases to trimming and J lost 1 base, with 3 bases between them. This CDR3 spans 13 amino acids. CDR3 residues: CASSYSRNTEAFF. For the CDR3, the DNA is TGTGCCAGCAGTTACTCCAGGAACACTGAAGCTTTCTTT.

This clone has only one observation. The chain has TRBV11-3 and TRBJ2-5; perhaps TRBD2 as D (7 bases). Trimming removed 3 bases at V and 5 bases at J, with 16 bases between. The germline V gene has CDR1 SGHNT and CDR2 YENEEA. CDR3 length equals 15 residues. This CDR3 reads CASSFSPRGGETQYF. The DNA for the CDR3 is TGTGCCAGCAGCTTTAGCCCGAGGGGGGGTGAGACCCAGTACTTC.

This sequence joins TRBV30 and TRBJ1-3; D remains unclear. CDR1 and CDR2 from the germline V gene are GTSNPN and SVGIG (reference sequence). V was cut by 1 base and J by 1 base, with 11 bases left in between. This CDR3 spans 15 amino acids. The CDR3 is CAWSAIPESGNTIYF. Written as DNA, the CDR3 is TGTGCCTGGAGTGCCATCCCCGAGTCTGGAAACACCATATATTTT. Based on the CDR3 plus reference TRBV30 and TRBJ1-3, the full variable domain is SQTIHQWPATLVQPVGSPLSLECTVEGTSNPNLYWYRQAAGRGLQLLFYSVGIGQISSEVPQNLSASRPQDRQFILSSKKLLLSDSGFYLCAWSAIPESGNTIYFGEGSWLTVV.

The chain links TRBV28 to TRBJ1-2, with D tentatively TRBD1 (5 bases). The CDR3 is 12 residues long. CDR1 is MDHEN and CDR2 is SYDVKM in the germline V gene. With 7 bases removed from V and 8 bases from J, the gap between germline ends came to 14 bases. In DNA form, the CDR3 reads TGTGCCAGCACCCAGGGTGGGGGGGGCTACACCTTC. Protein sequence: CASTQGGGGYTF.

CDR3 in DNA: TGTGCCAGCAGCCCGTCTACTGATACGCAGTATTTT. As protein: CASSPSTDTQYF. This chain links TRBV7-3 with TRBJ2-3; no clear D. The CDR3 is 12 residues long. Trimming shortened V by 5 bases and J by 6 bases, and 9 bases separated the two germline ends. Germline V lookup: CDR1 SGHTA, CDR2 FQGTGA.

This chain links TRBV6-4 with TRBJ2-3, with TRBD2 matching 9 bases. Germline assignment: CDR1 MRHNA and CDR2 SNTAGT. CDR3 length: 15 residues. Trimming removed 4 bases from V and 3 bases from J; junction bases left unmatched: 5. CDR3 sequence (DNA): TGTGCCAGCAGTGTCCCTAGCGGGGAGACAGATACGCAGTATTTT. Its translation: CASSVPSGETDTQYF.

The chain carries TRBV9 and TRBJ1-6; TRBD1 might be the D (6 bases). V dropped 4 bases and J dropped 7 bases, with 15 bases sitting between them. CDR3 length: 15 residues. Germline CDR1 reads SGDLS; CDR2 reads YYNGEE. DNA of the CDR3: TGTGCCAGCAGCATCTCCACAGGGATAAATTCACCCCTCCACTTT. As protein: CASSISTGINSPLHF.

V and J are TRBV6-5 and TRBJ1-2; TRBD1 agrees at 8 bases. V dropped 6 bases and J dropped 1; count of bases not matched to a gene: 4. The CDR3 totals 14 residues. CDR1 and CDR2 (germline): MNHEY, SVGAGI. The CDR3 protein is CASRLTGDNYGYTF. The CDR3 coding sequence is TGTGCCAGCAGATTGACAGGGGATAACTATGGCTACACCTTC.

V gene TRBV15 combines with J gene TRBJ2-7, with D unresolved. Looked up from germline, CDR1 is LNHNV and CDR2 is YYDKDF (reference sequence). The CDR3 is 16 residues long. Trimming stripped 0 bases from V and 6 bases from J, with 18 bases between. The CDR3 is CATSRDLTTSIVEQYF. For the CDR3, the DNA is TGTGCCACCAGCAGAGATCTGACAACTTCCATAGTCGAGCAGTACTTC.

This chain joins TRBV6-5 and TRBJ2-2; D perhaps matches TRBD1 (5 bases). The CDR3 runs 13 residues. The germline V gene encodes CDR1 MNHEY and CDR2 SVGAGI. V was pared by 8 bases and J by 7 bases, with 14 bases between. The DNA for the CDR3 is TGTGCCAGCCATAGCCCAGGGCTCGGGGAGCTGTTTTTT. Translation gives CASHSPGLGELFF.

The V and J genes are TRBV23-1 and TRBJ2-5, with 7 bases aligning to TRBD2. TRBV23-1 is identified as an open reading frame with a role that is uncertain. This CDR3 contains 14 residues. With 11 bases clipped from V and 2 bases from J, the junction kept 11 bases outside the gene matches. CDR3 in DNA: TGCGCCTCACAGTACCTAGCGGTTCAAGAGACCCAGTACTTC. This sequence encodes CASQYLAVQETQYF.

The V call is TRBV19, the J call TRBJ1-2; 7 positions agree with TRBD1. Germline CDR1 reads LNHDA; CDR2 reads SQIVND (reference sequence). V was pared by 5 bases and J by 4 bases, with 16 bases of the junction left unmatched. There are 17 residues in the CDR3. CDR3 loop: CASSEVTGSTTSYGYTF. The DNA for the CDR3 is TGTGCCAGTAGTGAGGTGACAGGGTCAACCACTAGCTATGGCTACACCTTC. Full variable domain (outside the CDR3, taken from reference TRBV19 and TRBJ1-2): DGGITQSPKYLFRKEGQNVTLSCEQNLNHDAMYWYRQDPGQGLRLIYYSQIVNDFQKGDIAEGYSVSREKKESFPLTVTSAQKNPTAFYLCASSEVTGSTTSYGYTFGSGTRLTVV.

The V call is TRBV6-5, the J call TRBJ1-1; TRBD1 is a possible D gene (5 bases). Per germline, CDR1 MNHEY and CDR2 SVGAGI. V lost 8 bases and J lost 4, with 17 bases in between. The CDR3 is 14 amino acids. The CDR3 protein is CASGQGRVSTEAFF. The CDR3 nucleotides read TGTGCCAGCGGCCAGGGAAGAGTTAGCACTGAAGCTTTCTTT.

This clone was recorded once. V and J are TRBV15 and TRBJ2-1; 9 bases are a match to TRBD2. The junction had 10 bases not matched to a gene; V was cut back by 2 bases and J by 8 bases. The CDR3 consists of 16 residues. In germline, CDR1 is LNHNV, CDR2 YYDKDF (reference sequence). CDR3 residues: CATSRRGSSGIHEQFF. CDR3 in DNA: TGTGCCACCAGCAGAAGAGGATCTAGCGGGATCCATGAGCAGTTCTTC.

The chain couples TRBV9 to TRBJ1-1; 9 nucleotides line up with TRBD1. The CDR3 has 16 amino acids. The germline V gene has CDR1 SGDLS and CDR2 YYNGEE. The trim removed 3 bases at V and 4 bases at J, leaving 10 bases unmatched. CDR3 amino acids: CASSATSGQGGTEAFF. The CDR3 DNA reads as TGTGCCAGCAGCGCCACCTCGGGACAGGGCGGCACTGAAGCTTTCTTT.

The genes are TRBV15 and TRBJ1-1, with D uncertain. The ends were cut back, 1 base at V and 3 bases at J, with 9 bases in the middle. Germline loops: CDR1 LNHNV, CDR2 YYDKDF (reference sequence). The CDR3 has 14 residues. The CDR3: CATSRGDLDTEAFF. CDR3 coding DNA: TGTGCCACCAGCAGAGGAGATTTGGACACTGAAGCTTTCTTT.

The chain links TRBV11-2 to TRBJ2-7; no firm D call. Per the germline V gene, CDR1 is SGHAT and CDR2 is FQNNGV. This CDR3 is built from 15 residues. Between the trimmed V and J ends, which lost 5 bases and 0 bases, there was a span of 14 bases. The CDR3 DNA reads TGTGCCAGCAGCCCGATAAGTAGGAGCTCCTACGAGCAGTACTTC. It encodes CASSPISRSSYEQYF.

The V call is TRBV3-1 (or the pseudogene TRBV3-2), the J call TRBJ2-5, with D possibly matching TRBD2 (7 bases). This CDR3 is 15 amino acids long. CDR1 and CDR2 from the germline V gene are LGHDT and YNNKEL (reference sequence). Trimming stripped 5 bases from V and 5 bases from J, with 18 bases between. CDR3 loop: CASSDRGALGETQYF. CDR3 bases: TGTGCCAGCAGCGACCGGGGGGCCTTAGGGGAGACCCAGTACTTC.

The chain is built from TRBV11-3 and TRBJ2-7; 8 nucleotides agree with TRBD2. Germline V gene lookup returns CDR1 SGHNT and CDR2 YENEEA. The CDR3 contains 15 residues. V lost 2 bases to trimming and J lost 7 bases; unmatched junction nucleotides: 10. CDR3 nucleotide sequence: TGTGCCAGCAGCTTATCCGCCAGCGGGGGTAATGAGCAGTACTTC. Its translation is CASSLSASGGNEQYF. Variable domain in full (rest from reference TRBV11-3 and TRBJ2-7): EAGVVQSPRYKIIEKKQPVAFWCNPISGHNTLYWYLQNLGQGPELLIRYENEEAVDDSQLPKDRFSAERLKGVDSTLKIQPAELGDSAVYLCASSLSASGGNEQYFGPGTRLTVT.